This TCR beta chain was sequenced during a study of beta chain features in type 1 diabetes. Regarding the study as a whole: High-TCR-expressing cells could be over-represented by cDNA sequencing. There was a moderate but significant shortening of TCRB CDR3s in all four CD4+ subsets of Type 1 diabetes patients.

Blood was collected once per donor into heparin, averaging roughly 110 mL. Sequencing targeted expressed TCRB transcripts, as all isolated RNA had been reverse transcribed. Assay used: immunoSEQ multiplex PCR; TCRdb lists only in-frame clones, some missing. The repertoire holds hundreds of thousands of clones, with roughly a sixth as singletons. This clone has more than one count but fewer than ten. Its antigen is currently unknown. Germline loops: CDR1 ENHRY, CDR2 SYGVKD. V was cut by 10 bases and J by 1 base, with 10 bases left in between. The CDR3 runs to 12 residues. The receptor comes from a man aged 18-30 years in good health. This chain joins TRBV10-3 and TRBJ1-2; D gene uncertain. The specimen sequenced was naive CD4+ T cells from blood. Here the CDR3 reads CANRDGNYGYTF. The DNA for the CDR3 is TGTGCCAACCGAGACGGTAACTATGGCTACACCTTC.